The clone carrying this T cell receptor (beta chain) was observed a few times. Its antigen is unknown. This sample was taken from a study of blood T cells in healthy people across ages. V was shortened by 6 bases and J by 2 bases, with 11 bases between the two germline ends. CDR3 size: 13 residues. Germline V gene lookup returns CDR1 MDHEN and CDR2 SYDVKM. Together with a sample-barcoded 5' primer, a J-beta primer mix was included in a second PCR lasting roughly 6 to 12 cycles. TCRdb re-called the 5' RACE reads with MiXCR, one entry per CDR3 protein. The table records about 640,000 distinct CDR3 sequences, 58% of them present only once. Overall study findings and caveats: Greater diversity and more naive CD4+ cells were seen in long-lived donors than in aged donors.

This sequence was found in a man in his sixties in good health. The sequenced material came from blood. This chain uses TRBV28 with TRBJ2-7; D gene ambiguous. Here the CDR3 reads CASRTDNTYEQYF. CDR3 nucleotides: TGTGCCAGCAGGACCGACAACACCTACGAGCAGTACTTC.